These 24 T cell receptor beta chains originate from one sample sequenced in a study of blood T cell repertoires in COVID-19. The protocol was immunoSEQ multiplex PCR, while the TCRdb copy is restricted to in-frame clones and leaves out a portion. The data contain about 290,000 clones, roughly 88% of them singletons. The sample taken for sequencing was peripheral blood. The receptors shown here come from a woman aged 30 to 39 with active or convalescent COVID-19.

The V gene is TRBV7-8, the J gene TRBJ2-3, with TRBD1 matching 7 bases. With 2 bases clipped from V and 1 base from J, the junction kept 3 bases outside the gene matches. Germline V CDR1 and CDR2: SGHVS, FQNEAQ. The CDR3 loop spans 15 amino acids. The CDR3 DNA is TGTGCCAGCAGCTTAAGGGGGCCTGGCACAGATACGCAGTATTTT. Translation: CASSLRGPGTDTQYF.

As to this clone: This same CDR3 is encoded by further DNA sequences in the sample. The V gene is TRBV18, the J gene TRBJ2-5; perhaps TRBD2 as D (5 bases). V lost 6 bases and J 5 bases, leaving 7 bases between the germline ends. This CDR3 has 11 residues. In germline, CDR1 is KGHSH, CDR2 LQKENI. The CDR3 region is CASSPGETQYF. The CDR3 coding sequence is TGTGCCAGCTCTCCGGGGGAGACCCAGTACTTC.

This chain links TRBV7-9 with TRBJ1-3; TRBD1 might be the D (5 bases). Trimming cost V 5 bases and J 0 bases, with 14 bases left between them. Germline values: CDR1 SEHNR, CDR2 FQNEAQ (reference sequence). The CDR3 length is 16 residues. This CDR3 reads CASSPQENTSGNTIYF. In DNA form, the CDR3 reads TGTGCCAGCAGCCCACAGGAGAATACCTCTGGAAACACCATATATTTT.

This clone was found a few times. The V and J genes are TRBV9 and TRBJ2-7; 8 bases align to TRBD2. There are 17 residues in the CDR3. The ends lost 0 bases at V and 0 bases at J; junction bases unmatched: 8. Germline V CDR1 and CDR2: SGDLS, YYNGEE. The CDR3 sequence is CASSVVLAVLSSYEQYF. DNA of the CDR3: TGTGCCAGCAGCGTAGTACTAGCGGTGCTGAGCTCCTACGAGCAGTACTTC.

The V gene is TRBV9, the J gene TRBJ2-1; the match to TRBD1 covers 7 bases. The V gene end was trimmed by 6 bases and the J gene end by 5 bases; junction bases not matched to a gene: 11. This CDR3 has 15 amino acids. CDR1 is SGDLS and CDR2 is YYNGEE in the germline V gene. The CDR3 sequence is CASNLFGTADNEQFF. CDR3 DNA sequence: TGTGCCAGCAACTTATTCGGGACAGCAGACAATGAGCAGTTCTTC.

The V call is TRBV18, the J call TRBJ2-5; 12 bases map to TRBD2. This CDR3 has 19 residues. Germline values: CDR1 KGHSH, CDR2 LQKENI. Germline trimming cut 3 bases from V and 0 bases from J; bases unmatched to any gene: 11. CDR3 DNA: TGTGCCAGCTCACCTAGACTAGCGGGGGCCGATGAGTACCAAGAGACCCAGTACTTC. Its protein product is CASSPRLAGADEYQETQYF. The complete variable domain, with remaining parts taken from reference TRBV18 and TRBJ2-5, reads NAGVMQNPRHLVRRRGQEARLRCSPMKGHSHVYWYRQLPEEGLKFMVYLQKENIIDESGMPKERFSAEFPKEGPSILRIQQVVRGDSAAYFCASSPRLAGADEYQETQYFGPGTRLLVL.

V usage is TRBV11-3 and J usage is TRBJ2-2, with 9 bases lining up with TRBD1. There are 19 residues in the CDR3. V lost 5 bases, J lost 1 base, and 14 bases stayed unmatched. Germline V gene lookup returns CDR1 SGHNT and CDR2 YENEEA. The CDR3 bases are TGTGCCAGCAGCCCCGGACAGGGGAAGTCGGGGGGGAACACCGGGGAGCTGTTTTTT. Translated, it gives CASSPGQGKSGGNTGELFF.

The J gene is TRBJ2-3, the V gene TRBV7-2, with D unclear. This CDR3 is built from 13 residues. Germline CDR1 is SGHTA and CDR2 is FQGNSA. The ends were cut back, 2 bases at V and 4 bases at J, with 7 bases in the middle. The CDR3 DNA sequence: TGTGCCAGCAGCTTAATCCAGGCAGATACGCAGTATTTT. Translated, it gives CASSLIQADTQYF.

The rearrangement joins TRBV5-6 to TRBJ1-5; D perhaps matches TRBD1 (6 bases). V was clipped by 5 bases and J by 0 bases, with 12 bases between them. Germline lookup yields CDR1 SGHDT and CDR2 YYEEEE. This CDR3 has 15 amino acids. CDR3 loop: CASRRQDHSNQPQHF. The CDR3 DNA follows: TGTGCCAGCAGAAGACAGGATCATAGCAATCAGCCCCAGCATTTT.

The CDR3 sequence is CASSPGAGGIQETQYF. The CDR3 region has the DNA TGTGCCAGCAGCCCAGGGGCGGGGGGCATCCAAGAGACCCAGTACTTC. The V and J genes are TRBV9 and TRBJ2-5; 8 bases agree with TRBD2. V shed 4 bases and J 1 base; nucleotides not matched to a gene: 9. The germline V gene has CDR1 SGDLS and CDR2 YYNGEE. CDR3 length: 16 amino acids.

The gene calls are TRBV24-1 and TRBJ2-5; the match to TRBD1 covers 7 bases. Germline V gene data show CDR1 as KGHDR and CDR2 as SFDVKD. The CDR3 runs to 13 residues. J was trimmed by 5 bases and V by 9 bases; bases with no gene match: 8. The chain's CDR3 is CATRDSRKETQYF. The CDR3 nucleotides are TGTGCCACCCGGGACAGCCGCAAGGAGACCCAGTACTTC.

The chain recombines TRBV5-4 with TRBJ2-5; D gene uncertain. This CDR3 has 14 residues. Germline CDR1 is SGHNT and CDR2 is YYREEE (reference sequence). V gave up 5 bases and J gave up 0 bases, with 11 bases separating them. The CDR3 reads CASREQINQETQYF. Here the CDR3 DNA reads TGTGCCAGCAGGGAACAGATAAACCAAGAGACCCAGTACTTC.

This chain uses TRBV5-1 with TRBJ2-3; 14 bases map to TRBD2. CDR1 and CDR2 from the germline V gene are SGHRS and YFSETQ. The CDR3 extends over 15 amino acids. V shed 4 bases, J shed 7 bases, and the junction held 5 bases outside the gene matches. The chain's CDR3 is CASSPGTSGGYTQYF. The CDR3 DNA is TGCGCCAGCAGCCCCGGGACTAGCGGGGGTTATACGCAGTATTTT.

The genes are TRBV9 and TRBJ2-7, with 11 bases aligning to TRBD2. Trimming removed 3 bases from V and 9 bases from J; junction bases left unmatched: 11. CDR1 is SGDLS, CDR2 YYNGEE, per germline. The CDR3 runs to 15 residues. CDR3 sequence (DNA): TGTGCCAGCAGCGCCCTTAGCGGGGGGGCCGAAATGCAGTACTTC. Translated: CASSALSGGAEMQYF.

This clone has only a few counts. J is TRBJ1-2 and V is TRBV27; D not resolved. Germline V gene sequence: CDR1 MNHEY, CDR2 SMNVEV (reference sequence). V lost 7 bases, J lost 2 bases, and 14 bases lay in between. The CDR3 totals 14 residues. CDR3 loop: CASTPGNRNYGYTF. CDR3 DNA sequence: TGTGCCAGCACCCCAGGAAATCGGAACTATGGCTACACCTTC.

Only a few counts were recorded for this clone. The chain recombines TRBV2 with TRBJ2-5; D is possibly TRBD1 (6 bases). V lost 6 bases, J lost 1 base, and 12 bases lay in between. Germline CDR1 and CDR2: SNHLY and FYNNEI. CDR3 length equals 14 residues. The CDR3 here is CASREQGFQETQYF. The CDR3 coding sequence is TGTGCCAGCAGGGAACAGGGTTTCCAAGAGACCCAGTACTTC.

The V gene is TRBV11-3, the J gene TRBJ2-5, with 10 bases matching TRBD2. J was trimmed by 5 bases and V by 3 bases; bases with no gene match: 3. The CDR3 has 14 amino acids. CDR1 and CDR2 from the germline V gene are SGHNT and YENEEA. This CDR3 is CASSLGTSAETQYF. For the CDR3, the DNA is TGTGCCAGCAGCTTGGGGACTAGCGCGGAGACCCAGTACTTC.

This clone came up a few times. This chain joins TRBV19 and TRBJ1-6; TRBD1 might be the D (5 bases). Germline V gene lookup returns CDR1 LNHDA and CDR2 SQIVND (reference sequence). This CDR3 has 14 amino acids. Trimming stripped 3 bases from V and 8 bases from J, with 11 bases between. DNA of the CDR3: TGTGCCAGTAGTATCGACGGAGGGGATTCACCCCTCCACTTT. Translation: CASSIDGGDSPLHF.

J is TRBJ2-1 and V is TRBV3-1 (or the pseudogene TRBV3-2); 7 positions agree with TRBD2. V lost 4 bases and J lost 6; bases outside the gene matches: 24. Germline V gene lookup returns CDR1 LGHDT and CDR2 YNNKEL (reference sequence). This CDR3 contains 20 residues. CDR3 sequence (DNA): TGTGCCAGCAGCCGAAGCTGGGGACTACCCGATTCCGGACCGACCAATGAGCAGTTCTTC. This gives the protein CASSRSWGLPDSGPTNEQFF.

This clone was seen a handful of times. This chain links TRBV15 with TRBJ2-7, with D possibly being TRBD2 (5 bases). Germline V lookup: CDR1 LNHNV, CDR2 YYDKDF (reference sequence). Trimming removed 8 bases from V and 2 bases from J, with 16 bases in between. The CDR3 length is 14 residues. This CDR3 is CATAETGVTYEQYF. The CDR3 DNA reads as TGTGCCACCGCCGAAACCGGGGTTACCTACGAGCAGTACTTC.

The CDR3 loop reads CASSPSDRGSIRQNIQYF. In nucleotides, the CDR3 is TGTGCCAGCAGCCCCTCGGACAGGGGGTCTATCAGGCAAAACATTCAGTACTTC. This chain joins TRBV9 and TRBJ2-4, with 10 bases that match TRBD1. Germline CDR1 reads SGDLS; CDR2 reads YYNGEE. The ends lost 4 bases at V and 5 bases at J; junction bases unmatched: 15. The CDR3 contains 18 residues.

This clone has a single count. CDR3 loop: CASSLVGGEASYEQYF. The CDR3 DNA sequence: TGTGCCAGCAGCTTAGTAGGGGGGGAAGCCTCCTACGAGCAGTACTTC. The chain couples TRBV7-2 to TRBJ2-7, with D possibly TRBD2 on 7 matching bases. This CDR3 contains 16 residues. Trimming took off 1 base at V and 0 bases at J, with 13 bases between the two ends. Germline CDR1 SGHTA, CDR2 FQGNSA.

The rearrangement uses TRBV7-2 and TRBJ1-2; the match to TRBD1 covers 9 bases. The V segment lost 2 bases and the J segment 2 bases; nucleotides outside the gene matches: 3. Germline CDR1 SGHTA, CDR2 FQGNSA. The CDR3 has 15 residues. CDR3 sequence reads: CASSLYGTGNYGYTF. The CDR3 nucleotides read TGTGCCAGCAGCTTATACGGGACAGGGAACTATGGCTACACCTTC.

The chain carries TRBV5-1 and TRBJ1-1; 7 nucleotides align to TRBD1. With V trimmed by 4 bases and J by 5 bases, 8 bases remained unmatched. The CDR3 runs to 14 residues. CDR1 and CDR2 from the germline V gene are SGHRS and YFSETQ. The CDR3 reads CASSPRQGGTEAFF. In DNA, the CDR3 is TGCGCCAGCAGCCCTAGACAGGGCGGGACTGAAGCTTTCTTT.